The subject of this entry is one T cell receptor beta chain. This specimen comes from a study of blood T cell repertoires in COVID-19. Study overall: Samples came from the United States, Italy and Spain, spanning acute and convalescent COVID-19.

From germline, CDR1 is MDHEN and CDR2 SYDVKM. J was trimmed by 2 bases and V by 4 bases; bases with no gene match: 1. This CDR3 is built from 15 residues. Profiled with immunoSEQ multiplex PCR; TCRdb holds only in-frame clones, not every one. This table holds 150,000 to 200,000 clones, 75% to 95% found once. This TCR was sampled from a man aged 50-60 years with acute or convalescent COVID-19. The chain uses TRBV28 and TRBJ2-2; 10 bases match TRBD1. Material for sequencing was peripheral blood. CDR3 in DNA: TGTGCCAGCAGTTCGACAGGGGGCAACACCGGGGAGCTGTTTTTT. Amino acid sequence: CASSSTGGNTGELFF.